The subject of this entry is one T cell receptor beta chain. The antigen this receptor binds is unknown. Base qualities are missing; no much larger clone stands one base away. The data stem from a study of blood T cell repertoires in COVID-19 (dated by TCRdb to the early 2020s). About the study as a whole: Samples from collaborators originated in the United States, Italy and Spain and spanned both the acute and convalescent phases of COVID-19. A de-identified subject ID, COVID-19 status, age in years and sex were almost always included in the sample metadata. The dataset comprised deeply sampled blood TCRbeta repertoires from subjects exposed to, actively infected with, or recovered from COVID-19. The material from the prospective study consisted of cDNA or gDNA derived from T cells, B-cell-depleted T cells, or PBMCs. Where available, HLA class I and class II types were obtained from metadata supplied by the sample provider rather than from assay-based typing. The repertoires were released in a freely available public database meant as a resource for research on the immune response to SARS-CoV-2. The samples were drawn from the first 160 participants of the ongoing ImmuneRACE study and from 1,254 subjects provided by 6 global collaborators.

TCRbeta CDR3 regions were amplified from genomic DNA using the immunoSEQ Assay, a bias-controlled multiplex PCR. Processing in the source paper ran as follows. Nucleated cell counts per sample were estimated from amplification of reference gene primers within the assay. To quantify the absolute abundance of each unique TCRbeta CDR3 rearrangement, sequence reads were collapsed and filtered. Productive Simpson clonality was computed per sample as the square root of Simpson's diversity index over productive rearrangements. TCRdb provides this immuneACCESS table in a form limited to in-frame rearrangements. Some clones are lacking; in checked studies, under half of them reflect an unresolved V gene, and why the rest are absent is not known. That table is the source of V, J and clone size, and D and trimming were worked out from the DNA. The sample has about 82,000 clones on record, around 82% of them singletons. The top ten clones comprise 35% to 40% of the sample.

V lost 9 bases and J lost 0 bases; the stretch between them is 15 bases long. From the germline V gene (reference sequence), CDR1 is MNHEY and CDR2 is SMNVEV. There are 15 amino acids in the CDR3, from cysteine to phenylalanine inclusive. Of the read, only the CDR3 DNA is kept; its 45 bases are in frame from base 1. In Seattle, one collaborating source enrolled patients while the infection was active and tracked those patients longitudinally over the course of disease. Whole blood was collected in K2EDTA tubes by collaborating institutions according to the institutions' own protocols. For TCRbeta analysis, collaborators shipped samples in one of three forms: frozen whole blood, isolated PBMCs, or DNA extracted from either of those sample types. Study-level results and caveats: The quantity of clinical and demographic metadata differed by source and by participant and was supplied without curation.

The sample consisted of peripheral blood. The receptor comes from a man in his 60s with COVID-19, enrolled during active disease. The rearrangement joined TRBV27 to TRBJ2-1; the D gene is perhaps TRBD2, from 5 matching bases. The CDR3 region: CASRWAGFSYNEQFF. Read as DNA, the sequence is TGTGCCAGTCGGTGGGCGGGCTTCTCCTACAATGAGCAGTTCTTC.